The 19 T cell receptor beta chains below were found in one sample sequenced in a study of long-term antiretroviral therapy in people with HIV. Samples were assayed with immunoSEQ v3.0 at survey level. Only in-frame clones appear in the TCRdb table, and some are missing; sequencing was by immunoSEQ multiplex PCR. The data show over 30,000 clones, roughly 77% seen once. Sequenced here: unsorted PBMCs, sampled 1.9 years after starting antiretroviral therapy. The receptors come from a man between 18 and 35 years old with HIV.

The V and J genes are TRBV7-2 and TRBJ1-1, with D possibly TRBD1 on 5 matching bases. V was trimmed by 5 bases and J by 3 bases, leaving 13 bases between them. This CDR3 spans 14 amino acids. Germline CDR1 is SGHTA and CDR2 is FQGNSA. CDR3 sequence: CASSPSWGDTEAFF. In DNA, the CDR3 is TGTGCCAGCAGCCCCTCGTGGGGGGACACTGAAGCTTTCTTT.

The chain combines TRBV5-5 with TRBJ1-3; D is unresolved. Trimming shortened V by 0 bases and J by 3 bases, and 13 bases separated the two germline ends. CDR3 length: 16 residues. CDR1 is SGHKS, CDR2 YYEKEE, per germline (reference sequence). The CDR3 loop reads CASSLGETTNGNTIYF. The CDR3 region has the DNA TGTGCCAGCAGCTTGGGGGAGACCACAAATGGAAACACCATATATTTT.

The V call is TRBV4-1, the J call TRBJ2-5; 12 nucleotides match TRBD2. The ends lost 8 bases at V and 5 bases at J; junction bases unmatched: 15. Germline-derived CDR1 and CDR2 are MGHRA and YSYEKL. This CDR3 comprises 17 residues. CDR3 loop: CASSQPSPGLAGETQYF. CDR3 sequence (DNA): TGCGCCAGCTCGCAACCTTCTCCGGGACTAGCGGGCGAGACCCAGTACTTC.

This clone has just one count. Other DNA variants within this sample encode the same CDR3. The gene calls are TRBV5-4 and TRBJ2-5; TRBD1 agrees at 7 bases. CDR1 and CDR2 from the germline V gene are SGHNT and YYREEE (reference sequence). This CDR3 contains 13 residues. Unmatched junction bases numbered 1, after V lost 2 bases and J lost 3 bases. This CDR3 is CASSLDREETQYF. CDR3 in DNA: TGTGCCAGCAGCTTAGACAGGGAAGAGACCCAGTACTTC.

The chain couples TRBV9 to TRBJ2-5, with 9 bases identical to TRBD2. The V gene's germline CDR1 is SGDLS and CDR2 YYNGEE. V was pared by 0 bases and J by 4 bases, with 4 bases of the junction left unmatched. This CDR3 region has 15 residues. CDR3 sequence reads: CASSVGVAGAETQYF. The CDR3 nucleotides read TGTGCCAGCAGCGTAGGAGTAGCGGGGGCAGAGACCCAGTACTTC.

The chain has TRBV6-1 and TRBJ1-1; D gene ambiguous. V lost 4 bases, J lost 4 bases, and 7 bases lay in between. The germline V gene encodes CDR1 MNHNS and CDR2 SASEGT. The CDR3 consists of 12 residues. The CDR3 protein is CASSALRTEAFF. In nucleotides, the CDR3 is TGTGCCAGCAGTGCCTTGCGCACTGAAGCTTTCTTT.

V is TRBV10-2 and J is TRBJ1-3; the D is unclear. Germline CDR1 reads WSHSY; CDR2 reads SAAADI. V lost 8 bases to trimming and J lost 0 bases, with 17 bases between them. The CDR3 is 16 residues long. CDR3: CASSWAAGSSGNTIYF. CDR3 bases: TGCGCCAGCTCCTGGGCCGCGGGTAGCTCTGGAAACACCATATATTTT.

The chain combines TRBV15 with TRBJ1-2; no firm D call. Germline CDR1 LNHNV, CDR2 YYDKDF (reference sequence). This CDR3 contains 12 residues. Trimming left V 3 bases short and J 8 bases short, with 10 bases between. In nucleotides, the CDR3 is TGTGCCACCAGCAGCTACCTGAGAGGCTACACCTTC. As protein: CATSSYLRGYTF.

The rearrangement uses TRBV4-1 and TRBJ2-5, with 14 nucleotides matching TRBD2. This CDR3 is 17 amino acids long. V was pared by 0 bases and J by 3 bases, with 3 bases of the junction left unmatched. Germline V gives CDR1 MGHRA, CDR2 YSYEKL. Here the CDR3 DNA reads TGCGCCAGCAGCCAAGAGGAGGGACTAGCGGGGGAAGAGACCCAGTACTTC. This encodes CASSQEEGLAGEETQYF.

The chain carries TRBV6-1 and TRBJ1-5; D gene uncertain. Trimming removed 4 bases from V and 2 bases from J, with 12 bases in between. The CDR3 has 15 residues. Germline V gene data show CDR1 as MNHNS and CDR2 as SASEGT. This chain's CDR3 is CASSGTGWGNQPQHF. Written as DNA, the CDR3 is TGTGCCAGCAGTGGGACCGGGTGGGGCAATCAGCCCCAGCATTTT.

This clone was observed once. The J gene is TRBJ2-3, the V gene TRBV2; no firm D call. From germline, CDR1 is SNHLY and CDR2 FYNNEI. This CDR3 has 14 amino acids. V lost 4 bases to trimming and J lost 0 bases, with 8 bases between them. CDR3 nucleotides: TGTGCCAGCAGTGGTAAAACTAGCACAGATACGCAGTATTTT. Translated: CASSGKTSTDTQYF.

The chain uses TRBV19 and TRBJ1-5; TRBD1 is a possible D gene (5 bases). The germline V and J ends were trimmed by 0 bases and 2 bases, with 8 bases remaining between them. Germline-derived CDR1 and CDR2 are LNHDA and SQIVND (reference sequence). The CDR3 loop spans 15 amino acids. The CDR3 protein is CASSIDGGGNQPQHF. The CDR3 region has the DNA TGTGCCAGTAGTATAGATGGAGGGGGCAATCAGCCCCAGCATTTT.

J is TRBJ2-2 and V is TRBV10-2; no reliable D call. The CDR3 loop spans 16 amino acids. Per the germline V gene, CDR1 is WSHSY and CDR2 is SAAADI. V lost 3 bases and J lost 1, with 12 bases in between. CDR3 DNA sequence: TGCGCCAGCAGTGAAATGAGTCGGAGGAACACCGGGGAGCTGTTTTTT. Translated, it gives CASSEMSRRNTGELFF.

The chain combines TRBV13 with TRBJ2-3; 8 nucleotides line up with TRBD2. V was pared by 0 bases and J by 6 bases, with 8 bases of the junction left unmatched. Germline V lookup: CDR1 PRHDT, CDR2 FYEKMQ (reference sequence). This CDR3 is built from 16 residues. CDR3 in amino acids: CASSLGGLAGWDTQYF. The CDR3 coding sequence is TGTGCCAGCAGCTTAGGAGGTCTAGCGGGTTGGGATACGCAGTATTTT.

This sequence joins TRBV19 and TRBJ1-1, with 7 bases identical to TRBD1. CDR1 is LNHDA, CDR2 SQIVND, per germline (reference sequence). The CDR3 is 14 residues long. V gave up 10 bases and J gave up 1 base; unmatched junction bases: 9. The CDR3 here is CATTGVYGNTEAFF. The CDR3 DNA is TGTGCCACCACAGGGGTGTATGGGAACACTGAAGCTTTCTTT.

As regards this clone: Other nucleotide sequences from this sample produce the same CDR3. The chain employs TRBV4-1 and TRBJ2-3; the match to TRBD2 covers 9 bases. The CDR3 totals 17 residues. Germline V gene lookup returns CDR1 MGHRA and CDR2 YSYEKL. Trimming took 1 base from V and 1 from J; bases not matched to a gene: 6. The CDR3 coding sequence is TGCGCCAGCAGCCAAGGGGGAGCGGGGGGAGGCACAGATACGCAGTATTTT. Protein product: CASSQGGAGGGTDTQYF.

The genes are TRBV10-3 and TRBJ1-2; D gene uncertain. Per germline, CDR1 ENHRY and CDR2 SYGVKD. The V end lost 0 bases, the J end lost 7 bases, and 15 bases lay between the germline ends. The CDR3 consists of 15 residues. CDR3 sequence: CAISESGDSTRGYTF. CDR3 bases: TGTGCCATCAGTGAGTCCGGGGATTCGACTCGTGGCTACACCTTC.

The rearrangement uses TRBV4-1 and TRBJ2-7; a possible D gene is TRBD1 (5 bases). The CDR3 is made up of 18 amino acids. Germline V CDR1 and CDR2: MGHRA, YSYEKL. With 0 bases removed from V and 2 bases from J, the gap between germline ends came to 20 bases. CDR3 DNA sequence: TGCGCCAGCAGCCAAGATATAATTTATTTTGACAGTCCCTACGAGCAGTACTTC. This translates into CASSQDIIYFDSPYEQYF.

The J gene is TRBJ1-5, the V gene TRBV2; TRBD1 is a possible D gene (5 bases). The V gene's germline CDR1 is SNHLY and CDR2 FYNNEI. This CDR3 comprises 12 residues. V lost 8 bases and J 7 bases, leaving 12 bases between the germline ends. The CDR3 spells CASSRVTQPQHF. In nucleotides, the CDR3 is TGTGCCAGCTCCAGGGTTACGCAGCCCCAGCATTTT.